Included here is one T cell receptor beta chain sequence, with context. The data are from a study of blood T cell repertoires in COVID-19. Study summary: Material from acute and convalescent COVID-19 was sourced from the United States, Italy and Spain. T cells, B-cell-depleted T cells, or PBMCs supplied cDNA or gDNA.

Trimming took off 0 bases at V and 6 bases at J, with 5 bases between the two ends. This CDR3 has 11 amino acids. Germline V lookup: CDR1 GTSNPN, CDR2 SVGIG (reference sequence). In the original analysis: Amplification of reference gene primers provided the estimated nucleated cell counts. The method was immunoSEQ multiplex PCR; TCRdb's version includes in-frame clones alone and lacks a portion of them. V, J and clone size are those of that table, while D and trimming were read from the DNA. The sample lists approximately 330,000 clones; over 75% were seen once. The TCR originated in a woman aged 45-65 years with active or convalescent COVID-19. Sequencing input: peripheral blood. The chain carries TRBV30 and TRBJ1-2; no clear D. CDR3 coding DNA: TGTGCCTGGAGTGTACAGCATGGCTACACCTTC. Protein product: CAWSVQHGYTF.